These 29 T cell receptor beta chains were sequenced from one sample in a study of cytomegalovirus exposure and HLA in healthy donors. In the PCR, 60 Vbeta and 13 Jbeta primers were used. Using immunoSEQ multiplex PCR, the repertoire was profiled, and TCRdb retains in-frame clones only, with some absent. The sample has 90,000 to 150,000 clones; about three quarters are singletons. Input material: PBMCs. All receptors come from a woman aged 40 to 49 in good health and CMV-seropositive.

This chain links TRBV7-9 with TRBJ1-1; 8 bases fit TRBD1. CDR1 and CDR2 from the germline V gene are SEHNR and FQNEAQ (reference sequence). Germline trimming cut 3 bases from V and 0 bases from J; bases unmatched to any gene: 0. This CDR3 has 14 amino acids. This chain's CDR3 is CASSLTGVNTEAFF. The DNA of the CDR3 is TGTGCCAGCAGCTTGACAGGGGTGAACACTGAAGCTTTCTTT.

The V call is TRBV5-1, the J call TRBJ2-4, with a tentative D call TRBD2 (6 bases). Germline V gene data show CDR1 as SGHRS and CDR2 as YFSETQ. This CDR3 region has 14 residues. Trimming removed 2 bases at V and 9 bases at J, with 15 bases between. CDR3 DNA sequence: TGCGCCAGCAGCTTAGAGGGGACGCGGGGCATTCAGTACTTC. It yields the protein CASSLEGTRGIQYF.

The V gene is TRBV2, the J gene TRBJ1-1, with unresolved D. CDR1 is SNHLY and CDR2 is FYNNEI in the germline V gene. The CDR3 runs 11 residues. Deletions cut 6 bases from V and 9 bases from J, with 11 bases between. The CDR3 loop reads CASRNSGQAFF. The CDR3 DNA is TGTGCCAGCAGAAACAGCGGCCAAGCTTTCTTT. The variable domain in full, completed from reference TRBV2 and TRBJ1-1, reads EPEVTQTPSHQVTQMGQEVILRCVPISNHLYFYWYRQILGQKVEFLVSFYNNEISEKSEIFDDQFSVERPDGSNFTLKIRSTKLEDSAMYFCASRNSGQAFFGQGTRLTVV.

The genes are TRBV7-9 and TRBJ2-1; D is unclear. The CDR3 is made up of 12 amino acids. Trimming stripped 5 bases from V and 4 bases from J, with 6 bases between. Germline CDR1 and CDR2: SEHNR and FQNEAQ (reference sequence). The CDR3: CASSPSYNEQFF. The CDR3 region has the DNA TGTGCCAGCAGCCCATCATACAATGAGCAGTTCTTC. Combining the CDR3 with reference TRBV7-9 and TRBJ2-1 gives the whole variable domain DTGVSQNPRHKITKRGQNVTFRCDPISEHNRLYWYRQTLGQGPEFLTYFQNEAQLEKSRLLSDRFSAERPKGSFSTLEIQRTEQGDSAMYLCASSPSYNEQFFGPGTRLTVL.

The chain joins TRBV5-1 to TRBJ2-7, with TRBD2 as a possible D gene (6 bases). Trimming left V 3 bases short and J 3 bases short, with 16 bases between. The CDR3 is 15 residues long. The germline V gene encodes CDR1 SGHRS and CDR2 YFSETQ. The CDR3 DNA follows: TGCGCCAGCAGCTCGGGCGGGACGGCCTACTACGAGCAGTACTTC. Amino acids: CASSSGGTAYYEQYF.

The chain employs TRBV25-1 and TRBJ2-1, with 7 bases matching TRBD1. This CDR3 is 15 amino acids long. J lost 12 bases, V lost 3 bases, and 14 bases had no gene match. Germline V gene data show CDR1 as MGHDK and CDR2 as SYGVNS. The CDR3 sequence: CASSDLSGQAQVQFF. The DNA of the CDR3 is TGTGCCAGCAGTGACCTATCAGGACAGGCCCAGGTGCAGTTCTTC.

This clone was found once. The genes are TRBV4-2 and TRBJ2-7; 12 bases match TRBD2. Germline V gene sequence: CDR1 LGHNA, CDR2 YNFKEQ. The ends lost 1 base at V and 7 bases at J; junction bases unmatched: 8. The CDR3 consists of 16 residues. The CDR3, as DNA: TGTGCCAGCAGCCAAGCTTTTCTAGCGGGGGGGCTTGAGCAGTACTTC. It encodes CASSQAFLAGGLEQYF.

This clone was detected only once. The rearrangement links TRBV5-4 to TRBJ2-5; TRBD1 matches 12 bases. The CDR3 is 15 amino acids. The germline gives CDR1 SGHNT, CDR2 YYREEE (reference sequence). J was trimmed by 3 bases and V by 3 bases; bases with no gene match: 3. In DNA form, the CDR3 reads TGTGCCAGCAGCTGGGACAGGGGGCGCGAAGAGACCCAGTACTTC. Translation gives CASSWDRGREETQYF.

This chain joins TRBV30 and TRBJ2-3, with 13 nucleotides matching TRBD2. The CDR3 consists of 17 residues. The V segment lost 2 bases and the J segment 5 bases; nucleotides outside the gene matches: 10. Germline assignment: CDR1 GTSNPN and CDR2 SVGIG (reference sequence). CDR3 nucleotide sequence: TGTGCCTGGAGTCCTCAAAGGACTAGCGGGGGCGGAGATACGCAGTATTTT. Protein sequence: CAWSPQRTSGGGDTQYF.

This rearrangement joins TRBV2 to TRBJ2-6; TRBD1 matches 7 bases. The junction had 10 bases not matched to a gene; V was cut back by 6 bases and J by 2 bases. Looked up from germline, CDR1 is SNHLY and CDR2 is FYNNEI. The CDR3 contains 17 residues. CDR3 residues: CASRDRDSSPGANVLTF. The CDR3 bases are TGTGCCAGCAGAGACCGGGACAGTAGTCCTGGGGCCAACGTCCTGACTTTC.

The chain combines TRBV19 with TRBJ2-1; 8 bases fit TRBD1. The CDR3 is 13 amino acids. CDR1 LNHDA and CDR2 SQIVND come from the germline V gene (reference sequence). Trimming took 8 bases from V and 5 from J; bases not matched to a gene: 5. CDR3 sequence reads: CASGTGSDNEQFF. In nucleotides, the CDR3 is TGTGCCAGTGGGACAGGATCGGACAATGAGCAGTTCTTC.

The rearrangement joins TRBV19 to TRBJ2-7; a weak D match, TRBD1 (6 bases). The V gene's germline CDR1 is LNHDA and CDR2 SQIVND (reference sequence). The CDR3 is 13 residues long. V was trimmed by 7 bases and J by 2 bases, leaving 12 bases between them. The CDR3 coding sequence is TGTGCCAGTACTGGACAGAATACCTACGAGCAGTACTTC. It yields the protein CASTGQNTYEQYF.

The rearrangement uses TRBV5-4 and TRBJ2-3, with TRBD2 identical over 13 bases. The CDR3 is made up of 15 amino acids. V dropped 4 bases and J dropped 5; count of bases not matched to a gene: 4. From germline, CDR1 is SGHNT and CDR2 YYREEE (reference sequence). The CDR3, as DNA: TGTGCCAGCAGCCAGGGACTAGCGGGGATAGATACGCAGTATTTT. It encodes CASSQGLAGIDTQYF. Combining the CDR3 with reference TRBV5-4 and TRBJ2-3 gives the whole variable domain ETGVTQSPTHLIKTRGQQVTLRCSSQSGHNTVSWYQQALGQGPQFIFQYYREEENGRGNFPPRFSGLQFPNYSSELNVNALELDDSALYLCASSQGLAGIDTQYFGPGTRLTVL.

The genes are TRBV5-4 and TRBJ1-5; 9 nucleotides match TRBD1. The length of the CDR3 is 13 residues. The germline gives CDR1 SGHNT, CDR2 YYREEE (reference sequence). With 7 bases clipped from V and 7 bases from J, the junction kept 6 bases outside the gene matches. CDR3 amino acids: CASGQGFEQPQHF. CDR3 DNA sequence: TGTGCCAGCGGACAGGGGTTCGAACAGCCCCAGCATTTT.

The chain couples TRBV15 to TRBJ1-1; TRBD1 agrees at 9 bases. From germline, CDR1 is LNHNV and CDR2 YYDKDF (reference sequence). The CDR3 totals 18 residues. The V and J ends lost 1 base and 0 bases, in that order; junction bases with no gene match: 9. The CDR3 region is CATSRGAGTGRMNTEAFF. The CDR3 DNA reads TGTGCCACCAGCAGAGGGGCAGGGACAGGGAGAATGAACACTGAAGCTTTCTTT.

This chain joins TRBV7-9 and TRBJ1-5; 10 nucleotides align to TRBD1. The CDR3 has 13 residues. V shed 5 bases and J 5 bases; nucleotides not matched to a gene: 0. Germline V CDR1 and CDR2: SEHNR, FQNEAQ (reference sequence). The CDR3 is CASSGTGDQPQHF. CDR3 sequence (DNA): TGTGCCAGCAGCGGGACAGGGGATCAGCCCCAGCATTTT.

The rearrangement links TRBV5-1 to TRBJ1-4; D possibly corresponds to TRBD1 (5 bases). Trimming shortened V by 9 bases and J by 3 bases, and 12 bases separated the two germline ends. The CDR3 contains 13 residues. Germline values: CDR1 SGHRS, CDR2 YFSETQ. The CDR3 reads CATSGSPNEKLFF. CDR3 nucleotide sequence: TGCGCCACATCAGGGTCCCCTAATGAAAAACTGTTTTTT.

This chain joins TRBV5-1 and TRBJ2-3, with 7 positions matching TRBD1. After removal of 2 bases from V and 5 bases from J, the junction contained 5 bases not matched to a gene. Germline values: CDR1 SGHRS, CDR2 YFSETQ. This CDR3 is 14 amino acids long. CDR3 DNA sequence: TGCGCCAGCAGCTTACAGGGGTTTGAAGATACGCAGTATTTT. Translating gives CASSLQGFEDTQYF.

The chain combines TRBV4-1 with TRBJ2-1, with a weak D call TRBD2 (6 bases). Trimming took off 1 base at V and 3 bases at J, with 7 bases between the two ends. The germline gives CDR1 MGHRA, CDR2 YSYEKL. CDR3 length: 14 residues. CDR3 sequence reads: CASSQAGVYNEQFF. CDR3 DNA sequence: TGCGCCAGCAGCCAAGCGGGGGTCTACAATGAGCAGTTCTTC.

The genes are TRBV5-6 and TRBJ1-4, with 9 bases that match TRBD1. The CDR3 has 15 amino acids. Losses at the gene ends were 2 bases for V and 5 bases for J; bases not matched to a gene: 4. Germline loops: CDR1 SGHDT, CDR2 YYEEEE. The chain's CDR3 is CASSFADRGNEKLFF. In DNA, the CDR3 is TGTGCCAGCAGCTTCGCCGACAGGGGGAATGAAAAACTGTTTTTT.

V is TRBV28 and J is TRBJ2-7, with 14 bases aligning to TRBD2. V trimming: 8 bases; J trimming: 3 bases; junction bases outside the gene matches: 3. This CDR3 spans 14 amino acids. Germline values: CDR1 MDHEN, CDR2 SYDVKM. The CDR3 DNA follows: TGTGCCAGCGAGGGGACTAGCGGGGGCTACGAGCAGTACTTC. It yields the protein CASEGTSGGYEQYF.

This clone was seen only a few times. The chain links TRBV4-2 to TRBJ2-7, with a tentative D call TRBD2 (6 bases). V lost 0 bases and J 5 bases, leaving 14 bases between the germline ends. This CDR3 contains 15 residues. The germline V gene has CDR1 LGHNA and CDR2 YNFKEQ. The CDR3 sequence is CASSQEVAESHEQYF. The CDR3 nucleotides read TGTGCCAGCAGCCAAGAGGTAGCGGAGAGTCACGAGCAGTACTTC.

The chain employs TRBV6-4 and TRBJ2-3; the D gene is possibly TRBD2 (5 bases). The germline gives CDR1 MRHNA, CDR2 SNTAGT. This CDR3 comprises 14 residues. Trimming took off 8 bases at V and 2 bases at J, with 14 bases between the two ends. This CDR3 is CASPSTSYTDTQYF. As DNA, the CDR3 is TGTGCCAGCCCTAGCACTTCCTACACAGATACGCAGTATTTT.

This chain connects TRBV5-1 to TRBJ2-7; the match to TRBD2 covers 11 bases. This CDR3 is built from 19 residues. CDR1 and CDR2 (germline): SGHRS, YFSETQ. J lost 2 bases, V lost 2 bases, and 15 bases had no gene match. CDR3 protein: CASSFTTSGANQSPYEQYF. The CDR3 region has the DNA TGCGCCAGCAGCTTTACGACTAGCGGGGCCAACCAGTCACCCTACGAGCAGTACTTC.

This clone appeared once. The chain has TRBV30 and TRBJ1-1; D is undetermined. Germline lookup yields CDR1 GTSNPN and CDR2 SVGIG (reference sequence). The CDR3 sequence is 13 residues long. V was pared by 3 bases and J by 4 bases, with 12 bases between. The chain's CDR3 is CAWSPNWSTEAFF. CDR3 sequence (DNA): TGTGCCTGGAGCCCGAACTGGAGCACTGAAGCTTTCTTT.

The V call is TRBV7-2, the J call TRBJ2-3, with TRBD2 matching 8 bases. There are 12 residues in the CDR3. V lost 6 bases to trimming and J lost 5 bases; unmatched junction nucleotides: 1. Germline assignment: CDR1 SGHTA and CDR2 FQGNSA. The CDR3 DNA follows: TGTGCCAGCAGTCGGGGGGGAGATACGCAGTATTTT. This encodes CASSRGGDTQYF.

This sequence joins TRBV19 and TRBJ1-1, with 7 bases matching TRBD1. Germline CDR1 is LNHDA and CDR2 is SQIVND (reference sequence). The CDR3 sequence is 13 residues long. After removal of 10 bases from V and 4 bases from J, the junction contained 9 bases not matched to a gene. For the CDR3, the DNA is TGTGCCACCGAGACAGGGAGAAGCACTGAAGCTTTCTTT. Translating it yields CATETGRSTEAFF.

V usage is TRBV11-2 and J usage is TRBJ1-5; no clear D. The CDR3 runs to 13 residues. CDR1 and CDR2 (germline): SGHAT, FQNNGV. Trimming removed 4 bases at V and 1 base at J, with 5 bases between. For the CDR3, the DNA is TGTGCCAGCAGCTCCCAAAGCAATCAGCCCCAGCATTTT. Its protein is CASSSQSNQPQHF. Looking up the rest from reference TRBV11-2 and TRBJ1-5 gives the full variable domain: EAGVAQSPRYKIIEKRQSVAFWCNPISGHATLYWYQQILGQGPKLLIQFQNNGVVDDSQLPKDRFSAERLKGVDSTLKIQPAKLEDSAVYLCASSSQSNQPQHFGDGTRLSIL.

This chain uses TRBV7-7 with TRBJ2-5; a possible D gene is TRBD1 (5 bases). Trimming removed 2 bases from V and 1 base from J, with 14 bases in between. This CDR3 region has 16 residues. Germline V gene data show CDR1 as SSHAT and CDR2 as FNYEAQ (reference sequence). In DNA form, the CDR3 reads TGTGCCAGCAGCTTAATGGGGCCGTCCATCCAAGAGACCCAGTACTTC. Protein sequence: CASSLMGPSIQETQYF.